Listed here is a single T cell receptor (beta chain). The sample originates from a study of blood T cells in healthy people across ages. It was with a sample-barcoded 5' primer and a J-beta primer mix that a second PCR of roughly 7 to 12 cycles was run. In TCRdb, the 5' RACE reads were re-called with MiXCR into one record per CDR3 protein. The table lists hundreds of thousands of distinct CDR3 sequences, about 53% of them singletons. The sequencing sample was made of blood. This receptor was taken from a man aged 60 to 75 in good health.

CDR3 sequence (DNA): TGTGCCAGCAGTTTTAGCGAACACTACAATGAGCAGTTCTTC. This codes for CASSFSEHYNEQFF. The chain has TRBV27 and TRBJ2-1; TRBD2 might be the D (5 bases). Germline V lookup: CDR1 MNHEY, CDR2 SMNVEV (reference sequence). V lost 3 bases and J 3 bases, leaving 9 bases between the germline ends. This CDR3 spans 14 amino acids.